This TCR beta chain was identified in a study of CD8+CD57+ T cells in acquired aplastic anemia. Study-wide background: Across the sorted CD4+ and CD8+ cells, DNA amounts averaged roughly 3.5 ug. Study conclusions and caveats: Sharing between patients and controls was observed for around 27 CD8+ CDR3 sequences. Patient and control CD8+ Simpson's diversity was not significantly different.

For CDR3 and TCR beta VDJ profiling, genomic DNA was the template used. TCRdb redid the calling of the reads with MiXCR, one entry per CDR3 protein. The sample carries approximately 130,000 distinct CDR3 sequences, 45% to 60% recorded once. The patients chosen for sequencing had shown expansion of CD8+CD57+ cells (detected by flow cytometry). Every one of the patients had aplastic anemia (severe, acquired). Comment on this clonotype: The antigen remains undetermined.

CDR1 SNHLY and CDR2 FYNNEI come from the germline V gene. V was clipped by 6 bases and J by 6 bases, with 12 bases between them. This CDR3 has 13 amino acids. The TCR comes from a human donor with aplastic anemia. Source material: sorted CD4+, CD8+, or CD8+CD57+ T cells (not recorded which) from PBMCs. This chain uses TRBV2 with TRBJ1-5; the D gene is possibly TRBD1 (6 bases). Here the CDR3 reads CASSPQGSQPQHF. Written as DNA, the CDR3 is TGTGCCAGCAGCCCACAGGGTTCTCAGCCCCAGCATTTT.